The text below deals with one TCR beta chain. Its specificity is unknown. The assay ran at deep level. Measured with immunoSEQ multiplex PCR; TCRdb has only the in-frame clones, and not every one. In the table there are about 1.1 million clones, roughly 80% of which are singletons. This sample is part of a study of shared clonotypes between healthy human individuals. Findings and limits, study-wide: The study sampled only blood, and tissue repertoires likely differ.

This CDR3 is built from 15 residues. V shed 1 base, J shed 5 bases, and the junction held 6 bases outside the gene matches. The germline V gene has CDR1 KGHSH and CDR2 LQKENI. This chain uses TRBV18 with TRBJ2-7; 9 nucleotides match TRBD1. Sequencing input: memory CD4+ T cells from PBMCs. As to subset: CD45RA-negative fraction. The clonotype comes from a man in his late teens or twenties in good health. Some clones in this sample may be carry-over from other donors' samples. Here the CDR3 reads CASSPQTRTGDEQYF. CDR3 DNA sequence: TGTGCCAGCTCACCACAAACCAGGACAGGGGACGAGCAGTACTTC.